This T cell receptor beta chain was recorded in a study of control samples from healthy donors and cancer patients. TCRdb keeps only in-frame clones here, not all; method: immunoSEQ multiplex PCR. The sample consists of some 150,000 clones, 91% of them appearing once. V shed 0 bases and J shed 11 bases, with 11 bases lying between them. The germline V gene has CDR1 MGHRA and CDR2 YSYEKL. The CDR3 consists of 14 residues. This sequence joins TRBV4-1 and TRBJ1-6, with D possibly matching TRBD1 (5 bases). The clonotype comes from a woman aged 30 to 39 in good health. The sample taken for sequencing was blood. The CDR3 protein is CASSQDQGSPPLHF. In DNA form, the CDR3 reads TGCGCCAGCAGCCAAGACCAGGGTTCGCCACCCCTCCACTTT.